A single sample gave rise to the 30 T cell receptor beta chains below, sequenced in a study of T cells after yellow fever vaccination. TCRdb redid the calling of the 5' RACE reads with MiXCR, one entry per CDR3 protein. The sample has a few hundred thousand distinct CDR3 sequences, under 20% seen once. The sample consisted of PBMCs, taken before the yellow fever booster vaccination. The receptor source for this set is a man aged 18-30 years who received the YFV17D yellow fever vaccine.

The CDR3 sequence is CASSEGYYGYTF. The CDR3 coding sequence is TGTGCCAGCAGCGAGGGCTACTATGGCTACACCTTC. This chain links TRBV7-9 with TRBJ1-2; D is unresolved. Trimming removed 5 bases at V and 3 bases at J, with 7 bases between. The CDR3 spans 12 residues. Germline lookup yields CDR1 SEHNR and CDR2 FQNEAQ (reference sequence).

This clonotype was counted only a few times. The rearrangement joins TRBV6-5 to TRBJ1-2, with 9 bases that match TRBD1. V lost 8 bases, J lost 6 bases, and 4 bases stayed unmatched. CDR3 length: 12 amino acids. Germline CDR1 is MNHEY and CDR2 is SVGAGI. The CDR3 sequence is CASGQGWDGYTF. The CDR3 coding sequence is TGTGCCAGCGGACAGGGGTGGGATGGCTACACCTTC.

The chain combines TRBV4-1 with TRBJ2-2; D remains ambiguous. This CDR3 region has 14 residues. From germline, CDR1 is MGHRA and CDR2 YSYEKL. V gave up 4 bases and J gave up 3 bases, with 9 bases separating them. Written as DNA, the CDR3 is TGCGCCAGCAGCCCCCAACTCCACACCGGGGAGCTGTTTTTT. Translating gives CASSPQLHTGELFF.

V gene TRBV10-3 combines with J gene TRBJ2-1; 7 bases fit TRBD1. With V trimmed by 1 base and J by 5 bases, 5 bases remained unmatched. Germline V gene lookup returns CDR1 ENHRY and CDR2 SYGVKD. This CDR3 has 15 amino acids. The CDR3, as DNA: TGTGCCATCAGTGAGTTCACCGGGACAGACAATGAGCAGTTCTTC. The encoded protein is CAISEFTGTDNEQFF.

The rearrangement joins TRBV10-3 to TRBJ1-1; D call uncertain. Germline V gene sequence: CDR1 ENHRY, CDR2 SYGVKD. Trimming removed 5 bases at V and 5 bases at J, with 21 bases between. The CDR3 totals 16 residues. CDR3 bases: TGTGCCATCAGTTCCCGCCCCCTAGGGATGGGGACTGAAGCTTTCTTT. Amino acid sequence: CAISSRPLGMGTEAFF.

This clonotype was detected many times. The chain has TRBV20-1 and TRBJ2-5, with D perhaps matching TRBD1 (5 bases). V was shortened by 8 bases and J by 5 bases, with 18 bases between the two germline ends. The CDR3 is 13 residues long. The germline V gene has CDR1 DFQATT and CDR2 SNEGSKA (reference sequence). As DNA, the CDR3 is TGCAGTCCCAGGGAAGGGAATGGGGAGACCCAGTACTTC. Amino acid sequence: CSPREGNGETQYF.

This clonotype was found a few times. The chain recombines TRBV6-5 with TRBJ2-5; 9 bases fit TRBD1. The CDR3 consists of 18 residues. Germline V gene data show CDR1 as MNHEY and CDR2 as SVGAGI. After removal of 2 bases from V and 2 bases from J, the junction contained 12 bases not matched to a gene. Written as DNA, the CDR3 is TGTGCCAGCAGTTACGCCGGGACAGGGCCGTTCGCACAAGAGACCCAGTACTTC. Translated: CASSYAGTGPFAQETQYF.

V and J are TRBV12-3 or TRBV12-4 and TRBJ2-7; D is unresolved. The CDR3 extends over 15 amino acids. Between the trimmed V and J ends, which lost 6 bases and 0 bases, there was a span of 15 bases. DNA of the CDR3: TGTGCCAGCAGCCTCGGTCGCCGGGTCTCCTACGAGCAGTACTTC. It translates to CASSLGRRVSYEQYF.

CDR3 nucleotide sequence: TGCGCCAGCAGCTGGGCGGGGAACACCGGGGAGCTGTTTTTT. This codes for CASSWAGNTGELFF. The chain joins TRBV5-1 to TRBJ2-2, with a tentative D call TRBD2 (5 bases). Germline-derived CDR1 and CDR2 are SGHRS and YFSETQ. This CDR3 contains 14 residues. The V gene lost 3 bases and the J gene lost 1 base, with 7 bases spanning the gap.

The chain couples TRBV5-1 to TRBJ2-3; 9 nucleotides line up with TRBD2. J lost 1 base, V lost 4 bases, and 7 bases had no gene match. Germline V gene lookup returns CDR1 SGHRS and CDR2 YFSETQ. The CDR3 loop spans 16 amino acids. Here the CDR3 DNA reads TGCGCCAGCAGCCCTTTTGTAGCGGGGGGCACAGATACGCAGTATTTT. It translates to CASSPFVAGGTDTQYF.

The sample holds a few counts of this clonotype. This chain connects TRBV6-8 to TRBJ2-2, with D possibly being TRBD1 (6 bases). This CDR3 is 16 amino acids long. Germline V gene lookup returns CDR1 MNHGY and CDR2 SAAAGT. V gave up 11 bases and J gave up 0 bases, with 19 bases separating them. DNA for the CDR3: TGTGCCGGTCGCCGAAACAGGGCTCCGAACACCGGGGAGCTGTTTTTT. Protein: CAGRRNRAPNTGELFF.

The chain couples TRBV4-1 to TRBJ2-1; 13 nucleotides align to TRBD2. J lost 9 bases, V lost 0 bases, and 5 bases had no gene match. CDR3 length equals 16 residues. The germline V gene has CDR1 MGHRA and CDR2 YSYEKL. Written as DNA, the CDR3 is TGCGCCAGCAGCCAAGAACTAGCGGGGGGGGTGGTTGAGCAGTTCTTC. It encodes CASSQELAGGVVEQFF.

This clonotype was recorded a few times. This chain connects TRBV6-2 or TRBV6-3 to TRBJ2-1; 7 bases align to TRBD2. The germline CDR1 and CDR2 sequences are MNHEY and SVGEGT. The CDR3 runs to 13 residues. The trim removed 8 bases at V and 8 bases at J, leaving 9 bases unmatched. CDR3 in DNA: TGTGCCAGCGGACGGACTAGTAGGGATGAGCAGTTCTTC. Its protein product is CASGRTSRDEQFF.

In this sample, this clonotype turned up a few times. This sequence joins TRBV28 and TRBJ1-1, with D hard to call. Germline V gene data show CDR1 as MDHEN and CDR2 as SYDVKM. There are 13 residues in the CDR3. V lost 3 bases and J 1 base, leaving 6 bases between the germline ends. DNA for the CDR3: TGTGCCAGCAGTTTCCACAGGAACACTGAAGCTTTCTTT. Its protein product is CASSFHRNTEAFF. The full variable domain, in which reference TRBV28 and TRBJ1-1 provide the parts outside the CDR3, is DVKVTQSSRYLVKRTGEKVFLECVQDMDHENMFWYRQDPGLGLRLIYFSYDVKMKEKGDIPEGYSVSREKKERFSLILESASTNQTSMYLCASSFHRNTEAFFGQGTRLTVV.

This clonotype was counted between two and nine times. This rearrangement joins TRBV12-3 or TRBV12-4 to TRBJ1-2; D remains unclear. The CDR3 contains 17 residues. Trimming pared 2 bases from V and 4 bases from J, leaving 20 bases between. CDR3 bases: TGTGCCAGCAGTTTATTCCTCATACGGAGGGAAGCCTATGGCTACACCTTC. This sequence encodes CASSLFLIRREAYGYTF.

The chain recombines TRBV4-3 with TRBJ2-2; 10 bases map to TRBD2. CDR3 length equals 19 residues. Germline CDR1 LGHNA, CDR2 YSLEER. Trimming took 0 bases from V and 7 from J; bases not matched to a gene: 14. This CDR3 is CASSQEYGTSGVRGGELFF. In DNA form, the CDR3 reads TGCGCCAGCAGCCAAGAGTACGGAACTAGCGGGGTTCGGGGCGGGGAGCTGTTTTTT.

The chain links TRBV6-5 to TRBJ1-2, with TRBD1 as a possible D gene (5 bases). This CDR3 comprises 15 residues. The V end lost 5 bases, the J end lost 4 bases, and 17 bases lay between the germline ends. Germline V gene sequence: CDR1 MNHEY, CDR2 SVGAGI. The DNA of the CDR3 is TGTGCCAGCAGTGGCGCCCGGGGGGATATCTATGGCTACACCTTC. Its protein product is CASSGARGDIYGYTF.

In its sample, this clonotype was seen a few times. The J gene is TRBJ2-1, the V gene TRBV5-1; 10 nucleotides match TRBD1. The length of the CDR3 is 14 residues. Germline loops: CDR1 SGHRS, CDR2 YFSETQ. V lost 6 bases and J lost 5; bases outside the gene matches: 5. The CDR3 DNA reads TGCGCCAGCAAGAGACAGGGGGCTGACAATGAGCAGTTCTTC. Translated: CASKRQGADNEQFF.

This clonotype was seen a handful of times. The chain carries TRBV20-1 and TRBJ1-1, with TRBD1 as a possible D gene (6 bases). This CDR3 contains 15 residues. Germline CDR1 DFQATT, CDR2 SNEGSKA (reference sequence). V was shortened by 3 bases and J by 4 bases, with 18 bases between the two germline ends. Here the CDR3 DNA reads TGCAGTGCTAGTAGGGGGGGACCAGTGCCCACTGAAGCTTTCTTT. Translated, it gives CSASRGGPVPTEAFF.

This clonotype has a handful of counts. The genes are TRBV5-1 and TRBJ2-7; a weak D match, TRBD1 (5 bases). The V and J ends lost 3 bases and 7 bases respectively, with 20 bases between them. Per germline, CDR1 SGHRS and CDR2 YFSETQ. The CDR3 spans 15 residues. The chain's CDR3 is CASSSPGEGVGEQYF. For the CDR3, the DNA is TGCGCCAGCAGCTCCCCCGGTGAAGGGGTGGGGGAGCAGTACTTC.

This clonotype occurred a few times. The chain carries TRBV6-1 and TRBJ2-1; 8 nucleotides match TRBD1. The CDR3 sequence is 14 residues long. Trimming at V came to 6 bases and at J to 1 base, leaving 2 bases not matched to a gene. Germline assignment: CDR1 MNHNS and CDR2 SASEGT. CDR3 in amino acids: CASRGTGSYNEQFF. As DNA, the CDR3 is TGTGCCAGCAGGGGGACAGGTTCCTACAATGAGCAGTTCTTC.

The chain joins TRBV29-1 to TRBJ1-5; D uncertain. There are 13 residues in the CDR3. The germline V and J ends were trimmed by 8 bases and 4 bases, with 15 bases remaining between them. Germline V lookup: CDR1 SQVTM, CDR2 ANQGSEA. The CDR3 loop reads CSFGEVRNQPQHF. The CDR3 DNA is TGCAGCTTTGGTGAAGTACGGAATCAGCCCCAGCATTTT.

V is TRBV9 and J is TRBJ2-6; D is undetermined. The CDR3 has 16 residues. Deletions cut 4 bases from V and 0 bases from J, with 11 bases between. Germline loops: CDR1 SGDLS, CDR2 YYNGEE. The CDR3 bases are TGTGCCAGCAGCTGGTCGCCTTTCTCTGGGGCCAACGTCCTGACTTTC. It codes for CASSWSPFSGANVLTF. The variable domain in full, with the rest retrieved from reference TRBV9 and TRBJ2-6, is DSGVTQTPKHLITATGQRVTLRCSPRSGDLSVYWYQQSLDQGLQFLIQYYNGEERAKGNILERFSAQQFPDLHSELNLSSLELGDSALYFCASSWSPFSGANVLTFGAGSRLTVL.

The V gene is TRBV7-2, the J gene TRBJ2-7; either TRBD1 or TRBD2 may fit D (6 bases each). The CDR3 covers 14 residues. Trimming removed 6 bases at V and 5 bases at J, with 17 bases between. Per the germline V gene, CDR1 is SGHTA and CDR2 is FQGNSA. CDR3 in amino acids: CASRRDTLVHEQYF. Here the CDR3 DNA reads TGTGCCAGCAGGCGGGACACCCTAGTTCACGAGCAGTACTTC. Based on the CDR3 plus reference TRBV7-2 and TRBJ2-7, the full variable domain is GAGVSQSPSNKVTEKGKDVELRCDPISGHTALYWYRQSLGQGLEFLIYFQGNSAPDKSGLPSDRFSAERTGGSVSTLTIQRTQQEDSAVYLCASRRDTLVHEQYFGPGTRLTVT.

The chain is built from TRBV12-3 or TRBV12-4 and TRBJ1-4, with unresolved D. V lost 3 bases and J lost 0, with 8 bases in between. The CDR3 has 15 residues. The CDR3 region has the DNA TGTGCCAGCAGTTTCGGTATAGCAACTAATGAAAAACTGTTTTTT. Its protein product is CASSFGIATNEKLFF.

CDR3 amino acids: CSFVEGPNTEAFF. CDR3 nucleotides: TGCAGCTTTGTGGAGGGCCCGAACACTGAAGCTTTCTTT. The chain employs TRBV29-1 and TRBJ1-1, with D uncertain. Germline V gene data show CDR1 as SQVTM and CDR2 as ANQGSEA. The CDR3 has 13 amino acids. The V gene lost 8 bases and the J gene lost 1 base, with 14 bases spanning the gap.

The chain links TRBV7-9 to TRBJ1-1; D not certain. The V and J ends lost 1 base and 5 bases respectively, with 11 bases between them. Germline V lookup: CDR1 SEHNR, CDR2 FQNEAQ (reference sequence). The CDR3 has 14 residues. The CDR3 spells CASSLVVRPTEAFF. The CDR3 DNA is TGTGCCAGCAGCTTAGTGGTCAGACCAACTGAAGCTTTCTTT. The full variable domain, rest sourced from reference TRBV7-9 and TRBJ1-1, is DTGVSQNPRHKITKRGQNVTFRCDPISEHNRLYWYRQTLGQGPEFLTYFQNEAQLEKSRLLSDRFSAERPKGSFSTLEIQRTEQGDSAMYLCASSLVVRPTEAFFGQGTRLTVV.

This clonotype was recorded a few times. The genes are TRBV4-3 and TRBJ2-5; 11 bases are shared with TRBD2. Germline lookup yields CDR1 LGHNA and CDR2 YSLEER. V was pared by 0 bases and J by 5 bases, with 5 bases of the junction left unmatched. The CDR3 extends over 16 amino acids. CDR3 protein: CASSQDRLAGWETQYF. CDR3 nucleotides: TGCGCCAGCAGCCAAGATCGACTAGCGGGGTGGGAGACCCAGTACTTC.

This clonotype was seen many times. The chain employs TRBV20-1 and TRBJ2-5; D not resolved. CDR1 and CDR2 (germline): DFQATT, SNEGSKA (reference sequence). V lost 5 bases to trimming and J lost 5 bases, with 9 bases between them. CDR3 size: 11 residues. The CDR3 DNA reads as TGCAGTGCTCTAGGTCAGGAGACCCAGTACTTC. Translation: CSALGQETQYF.

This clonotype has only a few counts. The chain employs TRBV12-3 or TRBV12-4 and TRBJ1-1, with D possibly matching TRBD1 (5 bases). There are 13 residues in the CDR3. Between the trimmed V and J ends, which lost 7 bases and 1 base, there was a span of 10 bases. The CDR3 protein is CASIRTGNTEAFF. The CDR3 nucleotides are TGTGCCAGCATCCGCACAGGGAACACTGAAGCTTTCTTT.